One T cell receptor beta chain is described in this entry. The sample is drawn from a study of blood T cell repertoires in COVID-19. Study-level information: PBMCs, B-cell-depleted T cells, or T cells provided the cDNA or gDNA that made up the material.

Source study methods: Reference gene primers were amplified, and this amplification served to estimate nucleated cell counts. TCRdb keeps only in-frame clones here, not all; method: immunoSEQ multiplex PCR. V, J and clone size reflect that table, while D and trimming were determined from the DNA. The top ten hold over 2.5% of the sample, which has fewer than 250,000 clones, around 87% seen once. The receptor was derived from a man between 60 and 70 years old with acute or convalescent COVID-19. Sequenced: peripheral blood.

The CDR3 is CASRPGQGGQKLFF. The DNA of the CDR3 is TGTGCCAGCAGACCCGGACAGGGAGGGCAAAAACTGTTTTTT. The chain has TRBV28 and TRBJ1-4; 8 bases agree with TRBD1. Germline assignment: CDR1 MDHEN and CDR2 SYDVKM. The CDR3 has 14 residues. Trimming removed 6 bases from V and 9 bases from J; junction bases left unmatched: 9.